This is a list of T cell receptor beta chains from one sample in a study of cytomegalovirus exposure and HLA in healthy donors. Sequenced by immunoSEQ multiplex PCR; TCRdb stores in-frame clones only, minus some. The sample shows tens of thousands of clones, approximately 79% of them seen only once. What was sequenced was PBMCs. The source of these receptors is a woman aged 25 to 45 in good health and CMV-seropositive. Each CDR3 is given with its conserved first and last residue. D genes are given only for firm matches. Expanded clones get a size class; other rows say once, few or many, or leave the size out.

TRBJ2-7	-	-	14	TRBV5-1	TGCGCCAGCAGCTTGCTCTGGCCCCAGGGCGAGCAGTACTTC	CASSLLWPQGEQYF
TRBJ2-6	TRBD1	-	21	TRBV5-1	TGCGCCAGCAGCTTGGCCAGTCGATCGGGACAGGGATCCTCTGGGGCCAACGTCCTGACTTTC	CASSLASRSGQGSSGANVLTF
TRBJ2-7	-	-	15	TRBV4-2	TGTGCCAGCAGCCCCTCAGCAGGGCTACGCTACGAGCAGTACTTC	CASSPSAGLRYEQYF
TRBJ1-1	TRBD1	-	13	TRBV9	TGTGCCAGCAGCCCCACAGGGGACACTGAAGCTTTCTTT	CASSPTGDTEAFF
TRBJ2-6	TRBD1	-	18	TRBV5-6	TGTGCCAGCAGCTTGCTGGGACAGTTAAGCTCTGGGGCCAACGTCCTGACTTTC	CASSLLGQLSSGANVLTF
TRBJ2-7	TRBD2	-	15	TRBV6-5	TGTGCCAGCAGCCGATTAAGCGGGAGGGAACACGAGCAGTACTTC	CASSRLSGREHEQYF
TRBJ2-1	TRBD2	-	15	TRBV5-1	TGCGCCAGCAGCTTGGCCGGGACTAGCATTGGAGAGCAGTTCTTC	CASSLAGTSIGEQFF
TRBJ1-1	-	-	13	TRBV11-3	TGTGCCAGCAGCTACCAGGTGAACACTGAAGCTTTCTTT	CASSYQVNTEAFF
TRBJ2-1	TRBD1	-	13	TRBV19	TGTGCCAGTAGGGTGACAGGGGTCGATGAGCAGTTCTTC	CASRVTGVDEQFF
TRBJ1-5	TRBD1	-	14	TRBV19	TGTGCCAGTAGTGGTCAGGGGGATTTTCAGCCCCAGCATTTT	CASSGQGDFQPQHF
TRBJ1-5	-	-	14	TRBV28	TGTGCCAGCAGTTTCCCAGGGGTCAATCAGCCCCAGCATTTT	CASSFPGVNQPQHF
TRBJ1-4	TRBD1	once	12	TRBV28	TGTGCCAGCAGACAGGGGGGAGGGGGACTGTTTTTT	CASRQGGGGLFF
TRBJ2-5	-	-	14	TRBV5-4	TGTGCCAGCAGCTTGTGGCTAGCCGGAGAGACCCAGTACTTC	CASSLWLAGETQYF
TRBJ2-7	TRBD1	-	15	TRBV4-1	TGCGCCAGCAGCCCTTGGGGGACAGGGGTTTGCGAGCAGTACTTC	CASSPWGTGVCEQYF
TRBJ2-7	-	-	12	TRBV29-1	TGCAGCGTTACAGGGAAAACGGCCGAGCAGTACTTC	CSVTGKTAEQYF
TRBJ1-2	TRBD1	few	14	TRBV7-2	TGTGCCAGCAGCCGCCCGGACAGGGGGTATGGCTACACCTTC	CASSRPDRGYGYTF
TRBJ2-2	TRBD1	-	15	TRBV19	TGTGCCAGTAGTATTCAGGGGGCCAACACCGGGGAGCTGTTTTTT	CASSIQGANTGELFF
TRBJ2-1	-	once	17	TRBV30	TGTGCCTGGAGTAGCGTAGAAGGAGCAGTCTGGTACAATGAGCAGTTCTTC	CAWSSVEGAVWYNEQFF
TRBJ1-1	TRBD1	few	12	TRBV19	TGTGCCAGTAGTATTGGGACAGCTGAAGCTTTCTTT	CASSIGTAEAFF
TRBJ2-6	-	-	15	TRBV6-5	TGTGCCAGCAGTCTTGACAGCTCTGGGGCCAACGTCCTGACTTTC	CASSLDSSGANVLTF
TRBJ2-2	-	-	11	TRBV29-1	TGCAGCTACAGGGATACCGGGGAGCTGTTTTTT	CSYRDTGELFF
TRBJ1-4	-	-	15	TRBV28	TGTGCCAGCAGTTCCACAGGGTCCCCCACCGAAAAACTGTTTTTT	CASSSTGSPTEKLFF
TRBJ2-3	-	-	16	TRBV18	TGTGCCAGCTCACCACGGACTACCGTAAGCACAGATACGCAGTATTTT	CASSPRTTVSTDTQYF
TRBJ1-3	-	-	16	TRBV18	TGTGCCAGCTCACCTGACAGTAAGCGCTCTGGAAACACCATATATTTT	CASSPDSKRSGNTIYF
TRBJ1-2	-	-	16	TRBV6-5	TGTGCCAGCAGTTACTCGATAACTGGAGGGAACTATGGCTACACCTTC	CASSYSITGGNYGYTF
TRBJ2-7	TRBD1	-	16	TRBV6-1	TGTGCCAGCAGTGCTCTGACAGGGCTAAGCTCCTACGAGCAGTACTTC	CASSALTGLSSYEQYF
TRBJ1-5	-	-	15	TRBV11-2	TGTGCCAGCAGCTTAGATGGGGCCGTAAATCAGCCCCAGCATTTT	CASSLDGAVNQPQHF
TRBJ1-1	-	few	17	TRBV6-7	TGTGCCAGCACCCAGCAAGGGACTCAACGGTGGAACACTGAAGCTTTCTTT	CASTQQGTQRWNTEAFF
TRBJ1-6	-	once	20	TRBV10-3	TGTGCCATCAGTGAGTCGAAATCGATGGGTCAGGGCTCCTATAATTCACCCCTCCACTTT	CAISESKSMGQGSYNSPLHF
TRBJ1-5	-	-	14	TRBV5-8	TGTGCCAGCAGCTTGCGGGGGAGCAATCAGCCCCAGCATTTT	CASSLRGSNQPQHF
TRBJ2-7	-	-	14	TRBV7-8	TGTGCCAGCAGCCCCCAAATCGGGAGTGGCGAGCAGTACTTC	CASSPQIGSGEQYF
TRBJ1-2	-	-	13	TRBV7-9	TGTGCCAGCAGCTTATCAGGCCACTATGGCTACACCTTC	CASSLSGHYGYTF
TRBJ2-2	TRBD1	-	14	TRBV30	TGTGCCTGGAGTAGACAGGGGGACACCGGGGAGCTGTTTTTT	CAWSRQGDTGELFF
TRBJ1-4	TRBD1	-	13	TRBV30	TGTGCCTGGACCGGACAGGGTGGAGAAAAACTGTTTTTT	CAWTGQGGEKLFF
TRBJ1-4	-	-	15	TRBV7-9	TGTGCCAGCAGCTTAGAGGGAGGGCACAATGAAAAACTGTTTTTT	CASSLEGGHNEKLFF
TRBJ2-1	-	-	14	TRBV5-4	TGTGCCAGCAGCTTGTGGAGGGGTTGGTATGAGCAGTTCTTC	CASSLWRGWYEQFF
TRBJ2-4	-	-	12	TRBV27	TGTGCCAGCAGCCCAGGGGGGATCATTCAGTACTTC	CASSPGGIIQYF
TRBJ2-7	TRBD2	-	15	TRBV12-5	TGTGCTAGTGGTTCCAGGGAGGGGCGCCCCTACGAGCAGTACTTC	CASGSREGRPYEQYF
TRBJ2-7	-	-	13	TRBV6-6	TGTGCCAGCATAGCCGGCTACTCCTACGAGCAGTACTTC	CASIAGYSYEQYF
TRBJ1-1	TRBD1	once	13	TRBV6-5	TGTGCCAGCAGTTCACAGGGGGCCACTGAAGCTTTCTTT	CASSSQGATEAFF
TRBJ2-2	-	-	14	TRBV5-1	TGCGCCAGCAGCTTCCAGCCGGAGGCCGGGGAGCTGTTTTTT	CASSFQPEAGELFF
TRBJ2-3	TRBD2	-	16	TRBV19	TGCGCCAGTAGTATCATTAGCGGGATGCCCACAGATACGCAGTATTTT	CASSIISGMPTDTQYF
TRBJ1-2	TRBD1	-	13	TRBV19	TGTGCCAGTAGTCCAGTGACAGGGCATGGCTACACCTTC	CASSPVTGHGYTF
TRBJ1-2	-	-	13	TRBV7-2	TGTGCCAGCAGCTTCGGGGGAGGGTGGGGCTACACCTTC	CASSFGGGWGYTF
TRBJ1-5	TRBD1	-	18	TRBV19	TGTGCCAGTAGTACCCTCGACAGGGCGTGGGGTAGCAATCAGCCCCAGCATTTT	CASSTLDRAWGSNQPQHF
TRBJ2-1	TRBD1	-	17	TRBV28	TGTGCCAGCAGTTTCTTGGGTGAGACAGGGGGCAACAATGAGCAGTTCTTC	CASSFLGETGGNNEQFF